This T cell receptor beta chain was recovered during a study of T cell responses to AZD1222 COVID-19 vaccine (dated by TCRdb to 2020 to 2023). A note on the overall study: AZD1222 recipients with second doses at about 4 weeks or about 12 weeks were pooled, because spike-specific TCR depth and breadth did not differ between schedules. TCR sequencing was performed for 230 to 250 trial participants, of whom about 200 were given two doses of AZD1222 and approximately 26 were given two doses of MenACWY control vaccine. Trial participants were enrolled into age subgroups of 18-55, 56-69 and 70-plus years, which contained around 150, 28 and 57 TCR-sequenced participants, respectively. Study-wide findings and limitations: The 56-69-year group was small, and its depth increase did not reach significance, likely because of low power. Because no day 14 peak-response samples were available, repertoires were characterized only after the peak T cell response. Reportedly, close to half of the unique spike-specific TCRs recognized epitopes lying outside the regions that are mutated in the B.1.351 and B.1.1.7 variants. Conclusions about previously exposed vaccinees are limited because only six or seven AZD1222 recipients were SARS-CoV-2 seropositive at baseline. Most participants were white British and females outnumbered males, and the authors suggested that clonal diversity may have been underestimated. A significant rise in spike-specific TCR breadth and depth was observed after two AZD1222 doses relative to day 0 and relative to MenACWY recipients. CD4 TCRs associated with the vaccine covered the entire spike protein, and the dominant responses were in regions 160-218 and 743-854.

The CDR3 regions of human TCRbeta chains were subjected to immunosequencing. The study's processing was this. Repertoire TCRs were checked for matches against a reference library of SARS-CoV-2-specific TCRs that had been generated using the MIRA antigen-specificity platform. Breadth was defined as the fraction of unique TCRs that were SARS-CoV-2-associated. Depth was defined as the fraction of total T cells that were SARS-CoV-2-associated. Each spike-specific TCR was assigned to its reactive spike region and to a CD4 or CD8 class using the MIRA data. Log10-transformed breadth and depth values were compared by one-way ANOVA with Sidak's multiple comparisons tests. TCRdb's version of the immuneACCESS table is confined to in-frame rearrangements and falls short of the full clone set. An unresolved V gene accounts for under half of the shortfall where checked; the remainder is of unknown origin. V and J calls and clone size are copied from that table; D and trimming were computed from the DNA. The sample data list some 160,000 clones, and around 90% of these were observed just once. The top ten constitute over 1.5% of the sample.

The CDR3 spans 14 residues, from the cysteine through the phenylalanine. The CDR3 DNA has 42 bases and is translated from base 1. CDR1 and CDR2 are read off the germline V gene as KGHSH and LQKENI. V is pared back by 5 bases and J by 3 bases, with 13 bases lying between the germline termini. The sample's time point label, decoded: baseline before first vaccination. The vaccinee samples were drawn from two UK trials, COV001 and COV002, one of which was a single-blind randomized controlled phase 2/3 trial testing AZD1222 (ChAdOx1 nCoV-19) in healthy adults. For TCRbeta chain sequencing, PBMC samples were collected from trial participants at day 0 and at day 28 after the second dose. As for this clone: The specificity of this receptor is unknown. Base-call qualities are not available, and no considerably larger clone is one nucleotide away.

The sequence is built from TRBV18 and TRBJ1-1; the D segment could be TRBD1, given 5 matching bases. This sequence originates from an adult in good health. The sequencing here drew on peripheral blood, taken on day 0 of AZD1222 vaccination. The DNA reads TGTGCCAGCTCATCTATTGGGGGTGACACTGAAGCTTTCTTT. Translated, it reads CASSSIGGDTEAFF.